The 32 T cell receptor beta chains below all came from one sample that was sequenced in a study of early T cells in non-severe SARS-CoV-2 infection. One entry per CDR3 protein results from TCRdb running MiXCR on the 5' RACE reads. Of 34,000 or so distinct CDR3 sequences listed, 9% are singletons. The sequenced material came from whole blood. The receptors derive from an adult who was a healthcare worker with PCR-confirmed SARS-CoV-2 infection or an uninfected control (not recorded which).

This clonotype was counted many times. Here the CDR3 reads CASSLGYDNEQFF. Written as DNA, the CDR3 is TGTGCCAGCAGCTTAGGATACGACAATGAGCAGTTCTTC. This chain connects TRBV7-9 to TRBJ2-1; D not resolved. The CDR3 loop spans 13 amino acids. Germline CDR1 is SEHNR and CDR2 is FQNEAQ (reference sequence). Trimming took 1 base from V and 5 from J, leaving 6 bases between them.

The V call is TRBV2, the J call TRBJ2-5; a possible D gene is TRBD1 (7 bases). This CDR3 is 15 amino acids long. V gave up 4 bases and J gave up 2 bases, with 14 bases separating them. Per germline, CDR1 SNHLY and CDR2 FYNNEI. The CDR3 loop is CASSVEGTEQETQYF. CDR3 DNA sequence: TGTGCCAGCAGTGTGGAGGGGACAGAACAAGAGACCCAGTACTTC.

This clonotype was counted many times. This rearrangement joins TRBV7-8 to TRBJ1-5; D uncertain. CDR1 is SGHVS and CDR2 is FQNEAQ in the germline V gene. V was shortened by 3 bases and J by 2 bases, with 17 bases between the two germline ends. The CDR3 loop spans 17 amino acids. CDR3: CASSLTGSPLGNQPQHF. The CDR3 bases are TGTGCCAGCAGCTTGACCGGGTCCCCGCTTGGCAATCAGCCCCAGCATTTT. Supplemented by reference TRBV7-8 and TRBJ1-5, the full variable domain reads GAGVSQSPRYKVAKRGQDVALRCDPISGHVSLFWYQQALGQGPEFLTYFQNEAQLDKSGLPSDRFFAERPEGSVSTLKIQRTQQEDSAVYLCASSLTGSPLGNQPQHFGDGTRLSIL.

The table lists this clonotype with many counts. The chain recombines TRBV2 with TRBJ2-1; 8 bases match TRBD1. Germline trimming cut 6 bases from V and 8 bases from J; bases unmatched to any gene: 9. The germline gives CDR1 SNHLY, CDR2 FYNNEI. The CDR3 loop spans 14 amino acids. This CDR3 is CASRRQGALDEQFF. CDR3 DNA sequence: TGTGCCAGCAGGCGCCAGGGGGCGTTGGATGAGCAGTTCTTC.

This clonotype has at least ten counts. CDR3 bases: TGCAGTGCTAGTAGCGGGGGATCCCTTCGGAGGGAGCAGTTCTTC. It codes for CSASSGGSLRREQFF. The chain joins TRBV20-1 to TRBJ2-1, with 9 bases that match TRBD2. V lost 3 bases, J lost 10 bases, and 13 bases stayed unmatched. CDR1 and CDR2 from the germline V gene are DFQATT and SNEGSKA (reference sequence). This CDR3 region has 15 residues.

In this sample, this clonotype turned up a few times. The chain combines TRBV5-1 with TRBJ2-2, with no clear D. The length of the CDR3 is 13 residues. From germline, CDR1 is SGHRS and CDR2 YFSETQ. Trimming shortened V by 4 bases and J by 6 bases, and 10 bases separated the two germline ends. In DNA form, the CDR3 reads TGCGCCAGCAGCCCCACGAAGGCCGGGGAGCTGTTTTTT. This codes for CASSPTKAGELFF.

The table lists this clonotype with many counts. The J gene is TRBJ2-2, the V gene TRBV29-1; 11 bases align to TRBD1. CDR3 length: 13 residues. The germline V gene encodes CDR1 SQVTM and CDR2 ANQGSEA. Losses at the gene ends were 6 bases for V and 4 bases for J; bases not matched to a gene: 1. The DNA of the CDR3 is TGCAGCGTGGGGACAGGGGGCACCGGGGAGCTGTTTTTT. It yields the protein CSVGTGGTGELFF.

The rearrangement joins TRBV25-1 to TRBJ1-2, with D possibly matching TRBD1 (5 bases). The V end was cut by 8 bases, the J end by 4 bases, with 14 bases between. The V gene's germline CDR1 is MGHDK and CDR2 SYGVNS. The CDR3 spans 13 residues. CDR3 sequence (DNA): TGTGCCAGCCCAAAAAAACAGGCCTATGGCTACACCTTC. Its translation: CASPKKQAYGYTF.

The table lists this clonotype with many counts. The chain has TRBV5-4 and TRBJ2-3; D is perhaps TRBD2 (6 bases). Trimming removed 2 bases at V and 1 base at J, with 11 bases between. Germline V gives CDR1 SGHNT, CDR2 YYREEE (reference sequence). The CDR3 covers 15 residues. As DNA, the CDR3 is TGTGCCAGCAGCTTATCGACTAGGGGCACAGATACGCAGTATTTT. Amino acids: CASSLSTRGTDTQYF.

At least ten counts were recorded for this clonotype. The J gene is TRBJ2-1, the V gene TRBV11-3, with 8 bases that match TRBD1. CDR3 length: 14 residues. The V gene end was trimmed by 5 bases and the J gene end by 7 bases; junction bases not matched to a gene: 7. Germline V gives CDR1 SGHNT, CDR2 YENEEA. The CDR3 is CASSRRDRSNEQFF. The CDR3 DNA follows: TGTGCCAGCAGCCGCCGGGACAGGTCTAATGAGCAGTTCTTC. The variable domain in full, completed from reference TRBV11-3 and TRBJ2-1, reads EAGVVQSPRYKIIEKKQPVAFWCNPISGHNTLYWYLQNLGQGPELLIRYENEEAVDDSQLPKDRFSAERLKGVDSTLKIQPAELGDSAVYLCASSRRDRSNEQFFGPGTRLTVL.

In this sample, this clonotype turned up a few times. The chain employs TRBV11-2 and TRBJ2-7; TRBD1 or TRBD2 may be the D gene (5 bases each). Germline CDR1 SGHAT, CDR2 FQNNGV. V was trimmed by 1 base and J by 9 bases, leaving 16 bases between them. The CDR3 is 14 residues long. Written as DNA, the CDR3 is TGTGCCAGCAGCTTAGCCGGGACGGCGGGTCGGCAGTACTTC. Protein sequence: CASSLAGTAGRQYF.

This clonotype was recorded many times. The rearrangement uses TRBV30 and TRBJ2-5; TRBD1 might be the D (5 bases). The CDR3 loop spans 14 amino acids. With 3 bases removed from V and 5 bases from J, the gap between germline ends came to 16 bases. Germline-derived CDR1 and CDR2 are GTSNPN and SVGIG (reference sequence). The CDR3 region is CAWRSAGQVETQYF. CDR3 DNA: TGTGCCTGGAGGTCTGCAGGGCAGGTGGAGACCCAGTACTTC.

This clonotype was seen ten or more times. The gene calls are TRBV6-5 and TRBJ2-3, with D possibly matching TRBD2 (5 bases). This CDR3 is 14 amino acids long. Germline CDR1 MNHEY, CDR2 SVGAGI. V was trimmed by 2 bases and J by 2 bases, leaving 8 bases between them. The CDR3 bases are TGTGCCAGCAGTTACCTAGCCCCCACAGATACGCAGTATTTT. It yields the protein CASSYLAPTDTQYF.

This clonotype was recorded at least ten times. This chain joins TRBV12-3 or TRBV12-4 and TRBJ2-7; possibly TRBD1 for D (6 bases). The CDR3 extends over 14 amino acids. Trimming cost V 5 bases and J 2 bases, with 13 bases left between them. The CDR3 here is CASSLDSRAYEQYF. DNA for the CDR3: TGTGCCAGCAGTCTGGACAGTCGGGCCTACGAGCAGTACTTC.

This clonotype was counted many times. The CDR3 reads CASSQDGLAGGTDTQYF. The CDR3 nucleotides are TGCGCCAGCAGCCAAGATGGGCTAGCGGGTGGCACAGATACGCAGTATTTT. The chain couples TRBV4-3 to TRBJ2-3; 8 nucleotides line up with TRBD2. The J segment lost 1 base and the V segment lost 0 bases, leaving 6 bases of the junction unmatched. This CDR3 is 17 amino acids long. Germline CDR1 LGHNA, CDR2 YSLEER.

This chain uses TRBV7-9 with TRBJ2-3; D possibly corresponds to TRBD2 (6 bases). CDR1 and CDR2 (germline): SEHNR, FQNEAQ (reference sequence). The CDR3 is made up of 15 amino acids. Trimming took 3 bases from V and 0 from J, leaving 10 bases between them. CDR3 loop: CASSLAAGSTDTQYF. The CDR3 DNA reads as TGTGCCAGCAGCTTGGCGGCGGGGAGCACAGATACGCAGTATTTT.

This clonotype was counted at least ten times. The V and J genes are TRBV12-5 and TRBJ2-1, with D possibly matching TRBD1 (5 bases). Germline V lookup: CDR1 LGHNT, CDR2 FRNRAP. Trimming stripped 5 bases from V and 0 bases from J, with 8 bases between. There are 14 residues in the CDR3. The CDR3 bases are TGTGCTAGTGGTACTGACAGCTCCTACAATGAGCAGTTCTTC. Residues: CASGTDSSYNEQFF.

This clonotype has ten or more counts. V and J are TRBV20-1 and TRBJ2-1, with D tentatively TRBD2 (6 bases). The CDR3 contains 14 residues. Germline CDR1 is DFQATT and CDR2 is SNEGSKA (reference sequence). With 3 bases removed from V and 5 bases from J, the gap between germline ends came to 14 bases. The DNA of the CDR3 is TGCAGTGCTAGGGGGGGTTCAGTGAACAATGAGCAGTTCTTC. The encoded protein is CSARGGSVNNEQFF.

This clonotype was seen many times. The V gene is TRBV7-7, the J gene TRBJ2-3, with a possible D match to TRBD2 (6 bases). The CDR3 loop spans 14 amino acids. CDR1 is SSHAT and CDR2 is FNYEAQ in the germline V gene (reference sequence). V was shortened by 5 bases and J by 0 bases, with 9 bases between the two germline ends. CDR3 nucleotides: TGTGCCAGCAGCGCGGGGCATAGCACAGATACGCAGTATTTT. Encoded protein: CASSAGHSTDTQYF.

This clonotype was observed at least ten times. The chain joins TRBV4-2 to TRBJ2-3, with D possibly matching TRBD1 (6 bases). V was trimmed by 0 bases and J by 4 bases, leaving 8 bases between them. The CDR3 covers 14 residues. The germline V gene has CDR1 LGHNA and CDR2 YNFKEQ. The CDR3 nucleotides read TGTGCCAGCAGCCAAGAACAGGGTGCAGATACGCAGTATTTT. It translates to CASSQEQGADTQYF.

The gene calls are TRBV7-6 and TRBJ2-3; D is unclear. The CDR3 loop spans 15 amino acids. CDR1 is SGHVS, CDR2 FNYEAQ, per germline. The ends were cut back, 5 bases at V and 0 bases at J, with 12 bases in the middle. The CDR3 nucleotides read TGTGCCAGCAGCCCGACTTGGGGAAGCACAGATACGCAGTATTTT. Its translation: CASSPTWGSTDTQYF.

This clonotype appeared a few times. The chain carries TRBV7-3 and TRBJ2-5; no reliable D call. The CDR3 totals 14 residues. The germline gives CDR1 SGHTA, CDR2 FQGTGA. Trimming took 5 bases from V and 4 from J, leaving 14 bases between them. Here the CDR3 reads CASSRMSGPETQYF. The CDR3 nucleotides are TGTGCCAGCAGCCGAATGTCAGGCCCAGAGACCCAGTACTTC.

The genes are TRBV6-5 and TRBJ2-1; D assignment may be TRBD1 or TRBD2 (5 bases each). Germline assignment: CDR1 MNHEY and CDR2 SVGAGI. This CDR3 region has 12 residues. V dropped 6 bases and J dropped 5 bases, with 8 bases sitting between them. DNA for the CDR3: TGTGCCAGCAGGAGGGGCGACAATGAGCAGTTCTTC. Translating it yields CASRRGDNEQFF.

This clonotype was seen a handful of times. The chain combines TRBV12-3 or TRBV12-4 with TRBJ2-2; D call uncertain. V lost 6 bases and J lost 6, with 5 bases in between. The CDR3 sequence is 11 residues long. CDR3 sequence reads: CASSPAGELFF. The CDR3 region has the DNA TGTGCCAGCAGCCCTGCCGGGGAGCTGTTTTTT.

This clonotype occurred a few times. This chain uses TRBV27 with TRBJ2-3; TRBD2 is a possible D gene (6 bases). The CDR3 is 13 amino acids. The germline V and J ends were trimmed by 7 bases and 7 bases, with 15 bases remaining between them. In germline, CDR1 is MNHEY, CDR2 SMNVEV (reference sequence). The CDR3 DNA reads TGTGCCAGCACCTTAGGGACTTCGAATACGCAGTATTTT. Protein: CASTLGTSNTQYF.

This clonotype has more than one count but fewer than ten. The rearrangement links TRBV27 to TRBJ1-1; D uncertain. CDR1 is MNHEY, CDR2 SMNVEV, per germline (reference sequence). Trimming took 8 bases from V and 8 from J, leaving 18 bases between them. The CDR3 extends over 13 amino acids. CDR3 region: CASLLRATGEAFF. For the CDR3, the DNA is TGTGCCAGCCTCCTCCGGGCGACGGGAGAAGCTTTCTTT.

This clonotype has a count of ten or more. CDR3 coding DNA: TGCAGTGCGCATGAGACAGGGGCGACCTATGGCTACACCTTC. Translation gives CSAHETGATYGYTF. The rearrangement joins TRBV20-1 to TRBJ1-2; 8 bases align to TRBD1. Germline trimming cut 6 bases from V and 4 bases from J; bases unmatched to any gene: 10. Per germline, CDR1 DFQATT and CDR2 SNEGSKA (reference sequence). CDR3 length: 14 amino acids.

CDR3 nucleotides: TGTGCCAGCAGCCGAAGAGATACGCAGTATTTT. The encoded protein is CASSRRDTQYF. The V gene is TRBV6-2 or TRBV6-3, the J gene TRBJ2-3; unclear D gene. The CDR3 is made up of 11 amino acids. V was clipped by 6 bases and J by 5 bases, with 6 bases between them. Germline CDR1 and CDR2: MNHEY and SVGEGT.

This clonotype was recorded many times. The chain recombines TRBV30 with TRBJ2-3; 8 bases map to TRBD1. The CDR3 covers 16 residues. The V and J ends lost 2 bases and 1 base, in that order; junction bases with no gene match: 8. Germline lookup yields CDR1 GTSNPN and CDR2 SVGIG (reference sequence). CDR3 bases: TGTGCCTGGAGTAGGGGACAGGCCGGCGGCACAGATACGCAGTATTTT. Translated: CAWSRGQAGGTDTQYF.

In its sample, this clonotype was seen many times. The chain joins TRBV12-3 or TRBV12-4 to TRBJ1-5; 7 bases map to TRBD1. J gave up 1 base and V 6 bases, and 3 bases lay outside the gene matches. CDR3 length equals 14 residues. The CDR3 loop reads CASSLQGSNQPQHF. CDR3 bases: TGTGCCAGCAGCCTACAGGGGAGCAATCAGCCCCAGCATTTT.

This clonotype was counted at least ten times. This chain uses TRBV5-6 with TRBJ2-3, with 9 nucleotides matching TRBD1. Trimming removed 1 base from V and 0 bases from J; junction bases left unmatched: 15. Per germline, CDR1 SGHDT and CDR2 YYEEEE. CDR3 length equals 20 residues. Here the CDR3 reads CASSLWRPGQGTVSTDTQYF. In nucleotides, the CDR3 is TGTGCCAGCAGCTTGTGGCGGCCGGGACAGGGAACGGTGAGCACAGATACGCAGTATTTT. Complete variable domain (other parts from reference TRBV5-6 and TRBJ2-3): DAGVTQSPTHLIKTRGQQVTLRCSPKSGHDTVSWYQQALGQGPQFIFQYYEEEERQRGNFPDRFSGHQFPNYSSELNVNALLLGDSALYLCASSLWRPGQGTVSTDTQYFGPGTRLTVL.

This clonotype was detected ten times or more. The chain links TRBV12-3 or TRBV12-4 to TRBJ2-3, with 9 bases that match TRBD2. This CDR3 has 16 amino acids. The V and J ends lost 3 bases and 3 bases, in that order; junction bases with no gene match: 7. The CDR3 reads CASSFFFAGGTDTQYF. CDR3 DNA sequence: TGTGCCAGCAGTTTCTTTTTCGCGGGGGGGACAGATACGCAGTATTTT.